The clone carrying this T cell receptor (beta chain) was counted at least ten times. Its antigen is unknown. These data come from a study of response to subunit inactivated influenza vaccine. Study outcomes and limitations: Each seasonal flu vaccination may recruit only limited new T cells, authors suggested.

Germline values: CDR1 MDHEN, CDR2 SYDVKM. V trimming: 6 bases; J trimming: 0 bases; junction bases outside the gene matches: 23. The CDR3 covers 21 residues. TCRdb used MiXCR to reprocess the RT-PCR reads, holding one entry per CDR3 protein. The sample has approximately 730,000 distinct CDR3 sequences; roughly 13% are singletons. The chain has TRBV28 and TRBJ1-3, with 7 positions matching TRBD1. The TCR sequence derives from a man aged 50 to 60 who received an inactivated influenza vaccine. Sequenced here: PBMCs from blood, sampled roughly 2 weeks before vaccination. The CDR3 loop reads CASRSSLFSRDSILSGNTIYF. The CDR3 region has the DNA TGTGCCAGCAGGTCTTCATTGTTTAGCCGGGACAGCATCCTCTCTGGAAACACCATATATTTT. The full variable domain, in which reference TRBV28 and TRBJ1-3 provide the parts outside the CDR3, is DVKVTQSSRYLVKRTGEKVFLECVQDMDHENMFWYRQDPGLGLRLIYFSYDVKMKEKGDIPEGYSVSREKKERFSLILESASTNQTSMYLCASRSSLFSRDSILSGNTIYFGEGSWLTVV.